Shown below are 8 T cell receptor beta chains from a single sample sequenced in a study of response to subunit inactivated influenza vaccine. In TCRdb, the RT-PCR reads were re-called with MiXCR into one record per CDR3 protein. The sample records about 520,000 distinct CDR3 sequences, 7.2% being singletons. Sequencing was performed on PBMCs from blood, taken around 2 years after vaccination. These receptors all stem from a man aged 50 to 69 who received an inactivated influenza vaccine.

This clonotype appeared many times. This sequence joins TRBV15 and TRBJ2-7; D is tentatively TRBD1 or TRBD2 (5 bases each). Trimming cost V 0 bases and J 3 bases, with 9 bases left between them. Per the germline V gene, CDR1 is LNHNV and CDR2 is YYDKDF (reference sequence). The CDR3 extends over 14 amino acids. The CDR3 loop is CATSRDKGRYEQYF. DNA for the CDR3: TGTGCCACCAGCAGAGACAAGGGACGCTACGAGCAGTACTTC.

The rearrangement uses TRBV4-1 and TRBJ1-3; no firm D call. The germline V gene encodes CDR1 MGHRA and CDR2 YSYEKL. V lost 0 bases and J 0 bases, leaving 9 bases between the germline ends. The CDR3 has 16 amino acids. CDR3 region: CASSQDTPFSGNTIYF. The CDR3 DNA reads as TGCGCCAGCAGCCAAGATACGCCCTTCTCTGGAAACACCATATATTTT.

Only a few counts were recorded for this clonotype. The chain has TRBV3-1 and TRBJ1-2; D may be TRBD1 (5 bases). V lost 4 bases and J lost 6, with 18 bases in between. The germline V gene encodes CDR1 LGHDT and CDR2 YNNKEL (reference sequence). This CDR3 is built from 15 residues. CDR3 nucleotide sequence: TGTGCCAGCAGCCTCAGCCCCGGGACCAGGCATGGCTACACCTTC. This sequence encodes CASSLSPGTRHGYTF.

The rearrangement links TRBV7-8 to TRBJ2-7; no reliable D call. The V end lost 1 base, the J end lost 6 bases, and 10 bases lay between the germline ends. The CDR3 is made up of 13 amino acids. CDR1 and CDR2 from the germline V gene are SGHVS and FQNEAQ. DNA of the CDR3: TGTGCCAGCAGCTTAGGGAGCCAGATCGAGCAGTACTTC. This translates into CASSLGSQIEQYF.

CDR3 nucleotides: TGTGCCAGCAGTCCGAGGGTGCGTTTTGAGCAGTTCTTC. Encoded protein: CASSPRVRFEQFF. This chain uses TRBV14 with TRBJ2-1, with D perhaps TRBD2 (5 bases). There are 13 residues in the CDR3. The ends were cut back, 6 bases at V and 9 bases at J, with 15 bases in the middle. Germline V gene sequence: CDR1 SGHDN, CDR2 FVKESK.

This clonotype was recorded many times. The rearrangement joins TRBV9 to TRBJ2-3; D may match TRBD1 or TRBD2 (5 bases each). V lost 3 bases to trimming and J lost 1 base, with 12 bases between them. The V gene's germline CDR1 is SGDLS and CDR2 YYNGEE. This CDR3 has 15 amino acids. CDR3 DNA: TGTGCCAGCAGCGCGGGACCCGGCGGCACAGATACGCAGTATTTT. Protein sequence: CASSAGPGGTDTQYF.

In this sample, this clonotype turned up many times. The V gene is TRBV5-5, the J gene TRBJ1-3; 7 nucleotides align to TRBD1. J lost 1 base, V lost 1 base, and 8 bases had no gene match. Germline CDR1 and CDR2: SGHKS and YYEKEE (reference sequence). The CDR3 sequence is 17 residues long. In DNA form, the CDR3 reads TGTGCCAGCAGCTTGAGGCCGGGACAGCTTTCTGGAAACACCATATATTTT. Encoded protein: CASSLRPGQLSGNTIYF.

The chain joins TRBV28 to TRBJ2-7; D call uncertain. V was shortened by 5 bases and J by 2 bases, with 7 bases between the two germline ends. Germline-derived CDR1 and CDR2 are MDHEN and SYDVKM. The CDR3 consists of 12 residues. The CDR3 DNA sequence: TGTGCCAGCAGTACGACCACCTACGAGCAGTACTTC. This gives the protein CASSTTTYEQYF.